This T cell receptor (beta chain) was obtained from a study of blood T cell repertoires in COVID-19. Study information: Samples came from the United States, Italy and Spain, spanning acute and convalescent COVID-19. PBMCs, B-cell-depleted T cells, or T cells were the source of the cDNA or gDNA that made up the material.

Using immunoSEQ multiplex PCR, the repertoire was profiled, and TCRdb retains in-frame clones only, with some absent. The data contain 200,000 to 250,000 clones, 70% to 85% of them singletons. The germline gives CDR1 SGDLS, CDR2 YYNGEE. The CDR3 is 15 amino acids. V was pared by 0 bases and J by 1 base, with 0 bases of the junction left unmatched. The table lists this clone with a few counts. The TCR was taken from a woman of 80 years or more with acute or convalescent COVID-19. V gene TRBV9 combines with J gene TRBJ2-1, with 8 bases lining up with TRBD2. The sample comprised peripheral blood. The CDR3 is CASSVAGGSYNEQFF. The CDR3 region has the DNA TGTGCCAGCAGCGTAGCGGGGGGGTCCTACAATGAGCAGTTCTTC.